A selection of T cell receptor beta chains follows, all from one sample in a study of technical replicates of blood from a handful of donors. The method was immunoSEQ multiplex PCR; TCRdb's version includes in-frame clones alone and lacks a portion of them. There are tens of thousands of clones in the sample; approximately 92% occur only once, and over 0.35% lies in the top ten. Sequencing input: T cells isolated from PBMCs. The receptors were gathered from a human donor in good health. Each CDR3 is given with its conserved first and last residue. The D gene is left open where the match is weak. The size entry is marked missing in some rows and otherwise reads once, few, many or a size class.

>TRBV4-3|-|TRBJ1-1|-
TGCGCCAGCAGCCCCCAGGGCATAGTGAACACTGAAGCTTTCTTT
CASSPQGIVNTEAFF
>TRBV6-1|TRBD2|TRBJ2-3|once
TGTGCCAGCAGTGAAGCGCATGAGCGGGAGCTGTTCGGAGATACGCAGTATTTT
CASSEAHERELFGDTQYF
>TRBV30|TRBD2|TRBJ2-1|-
TGTGCCTCCAGCGGGAAGTCCAATGAGCAGTTCTTC
CASSGKSNEQFF